This TCR beta chain comes out of a study of shared clonotypes between healthy human individuals. Study conclusions and caveats: Limited genetic and exposure-history diversity came from having few donors.

A word on this clone: What it binds is unknown.

Per germline, CDR1 SGHTA and CDR2 FQGTGA. The CDR3 length is 14 residues. J was trimmed by 0 bases and V by 9 bases; bases with no gene match: 6. The table came from immunoSEQ multiplex PCR; TCRdb's copy has only in-frame clones and leaves some out. The data contain about 600,000 clones, roughly four fifths of them singletons. The sequenced sample consisted of PBMCs. The gene calls are TRBV7-3 and TRBJ2-3, with 7 bases aligning to TRBD1. The source of this sequence is a woman in her 40s in good health. Some clones in this sample may be carry-over from other donors' samples. The CDR3 sequence is CASATGPSTDTQYF. CDR3 nucleotide sequence: TGTGCCAGTGCGACAGGGCCGAGCACAGATACGCAGTATTTT.